The clone carrying this T cell receptor beta chain occurred once. Its cognate antigen is unknown. All donors qualified as healthy HIV-negative adults and had experienced no recent acute infections or vaccinations. CDR3 length: 16 residues. Each subset's genomic DNA was shared equally among a number of immunoSEQ plates. Only in-frame clones appear in the TCRdb table, and some are missing; sequencing was by immunoSEQ multiplex PCR. The sample contains 2,500,000 or so clones, 92% of which appear only once. The data are from a study of shared clonotypes between healthy human individuals. Regarding the study as a whole: Blood was the sole source, and tissue repertoires probably differ. Sorted-subset sequencing was shown by rarefaction to be incomplete despite large depth.

The gene calls are TRBV21-1 and TRBJ1-3. TRBV21-1 is described as a pseudogene. This TCR was recovered from a man younger than 35 in good health. Some clones in this sample may be carry-over from other donors' samples. What was sequenced was naive CD4+ T cells from PBMCs. The subset: CD45RA+ positively selected. CDR3 region: CASREALQHARNTIYF. In nucleotides, the CDR3 is TGTGCCAGCAGGGAAGCCTTACAACACGCACGAAACACCATATATTTT.